The text below deals with one T cell receptor beta chain. These data belong to a study of shared clonotypes between healthy human individuals. About the research overall: A donor's plate count was three for CD4 naive and three for CD4 memory; CD8 naive had two and CD8 memory one.

Only Caucasian adults living in Nashville, Tennessee made up the donor group. Libraries were prepared by immunoSEQ multiplex PCR; TCRdb keeps only in-frame clonotypes and omits some of them. The sample records approximately 620,000 clones, almost 97% being singletons. This CDR3 comprises 15 residues. V was clipped by 3 bases and J by 1 base, with 12 bases between them. Germline V gives CDR1 LNHDA, CDR2 SQIVND (reference sequence). Sequencing input: naive CD4+ T cells sorted from blood. Subset denoted: CD45RA+ positively selected. This TCR was sampled from a young woman in good health. The chain employs TRBV19 and TRBJ1-1; D not resolved. The CDR3 protein is CASSILPGRNTEAFF. The CDR3 DNA is TGTGCCAGTAGTATCTTGCCGGGAAGGAACACTGAAGCTTTCTTT.